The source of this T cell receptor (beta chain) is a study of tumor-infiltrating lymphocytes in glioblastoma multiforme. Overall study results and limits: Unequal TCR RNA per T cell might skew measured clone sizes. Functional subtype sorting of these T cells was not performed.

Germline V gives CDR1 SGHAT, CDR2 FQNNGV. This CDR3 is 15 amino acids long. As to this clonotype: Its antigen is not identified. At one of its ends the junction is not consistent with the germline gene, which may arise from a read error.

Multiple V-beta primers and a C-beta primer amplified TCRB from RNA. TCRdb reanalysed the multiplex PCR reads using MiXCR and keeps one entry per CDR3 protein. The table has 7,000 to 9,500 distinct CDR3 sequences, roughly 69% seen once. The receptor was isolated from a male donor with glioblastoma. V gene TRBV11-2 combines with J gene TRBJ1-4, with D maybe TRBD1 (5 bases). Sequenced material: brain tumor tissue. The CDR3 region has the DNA TGTGTCAGCAGCCTTTTTGGCGGGGCGCCTGAAAAACTGTTTTTT. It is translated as CVSSLFGGAPEKLFF.